This is a list of T cell receptor beta chains from one sample in a study of blood T cell repertoires in COVID-19. TCRdb keeps only in-frame clones here, not all; method: immunoSEQ multiplex PCR. The repertoire holds about 130,000 clones, with roughly nine tenths as singletons. The sample taken for sequencing was peripheral blood. Receptors were obtained from a man between 45 and 60 years old with active COVID-19. Each CDR3 is given with its conserved first and last residue.

TRBV27	14	TRBJ1-3	CASRPTGAGNTIYF
TRBV27	15	TRBJ2-3	CASSPYPRSTDTQYF
TRBV19	15	TRBJ2-1	CASSPDRGLYNEQFF
TRBV18	13	TRBJ2-5	CASSLHSGETQYF
TRBV6-1	14	TRBJ2-7	CASSEEGQIYEQYF
TRBV5-1	17	TRBJ2-1	CASSLNEMRAGNNEQFF
TRBV9	17	TRBJ2-5	CASSGTRDRGRTETQYF
TRBV28	17	TRBJ1-6	CASSLSSGVRNNSPLHF
TRBV10-3	14	TRBJ2-3	CAISDAANTDTQYF
TRBV7-9	13	TRBJ2-1	CASSLTSENEQFF
TRBV12-3/TRBV12-4	13	TRBJ2-2	CASRGTRSGELFF
TRBV5-1	14	TRBJ2-1	CASSLPPPYNEQFF
TRBV2	12	TRBJ2-7	CASAGDFYEQYF
TRBV15	16	TRBJ1-5	CATSRAGTGTNQPQHF
TRBV14	14	TRBJ1-6	CASSVGQGGSPLHF
TRBV11-2	16	TRBJ2-1	CASSFGTSVYYNEQFF
TRBV5-4	14	TRBJ2-7	CASSLDGTGYEQYF
TRBV7-2	15	TRBJ1-1	CASSHTTGGTTEAFF
TRBV19	13	TRBJ1-1	CASRTMENTEAFF
TRBV19	19	TRBJ2-1	CASSLPGLAGFSSYNEQFF
TRBV7-2	14	TRBJ2-7	CASAARASSYEQYF
TRBV12-5	14	TRBJ1-5	CASGRSGFNQPQHF